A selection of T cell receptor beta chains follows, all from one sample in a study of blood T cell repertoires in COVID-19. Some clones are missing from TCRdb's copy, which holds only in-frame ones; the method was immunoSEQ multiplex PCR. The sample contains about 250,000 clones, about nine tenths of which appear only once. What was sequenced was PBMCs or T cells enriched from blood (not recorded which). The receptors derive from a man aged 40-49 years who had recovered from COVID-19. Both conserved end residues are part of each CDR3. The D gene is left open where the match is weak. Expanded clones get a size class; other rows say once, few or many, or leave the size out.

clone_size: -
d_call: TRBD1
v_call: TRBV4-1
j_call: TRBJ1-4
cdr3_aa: CASSQVAGQTVGEKLFF
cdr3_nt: TGCGCCAGCAGCCAAGTGGCGGGACAGACGGTGGGGGAAAAACTGTTTTTT

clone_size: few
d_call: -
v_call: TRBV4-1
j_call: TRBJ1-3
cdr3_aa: CASRSPGRGNTIYF
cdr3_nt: TGCGCCAGCAGGTCTCCGGGGAGGGGAAACACCATATATTTT

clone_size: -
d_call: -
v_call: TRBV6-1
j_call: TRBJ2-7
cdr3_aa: CASSEAGQVYEQYF
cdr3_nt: TGTGCCAGCAGTGAAGCGGGGCAGGTCTACGAGCAGTACTTC

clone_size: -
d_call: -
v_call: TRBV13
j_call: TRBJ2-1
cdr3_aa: CASSLGLDSNNEQFF
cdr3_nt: TGTGCCAGCAGCTTAGGCTTGGACAGTAACAATGAGCAGTTCTTC

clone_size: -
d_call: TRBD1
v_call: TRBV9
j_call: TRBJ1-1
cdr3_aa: CASSKDRDADTEAFF
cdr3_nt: TGTGCCAGCAGCAAGGACAGGGACGCAGACACTGAAGCTTTCTTT

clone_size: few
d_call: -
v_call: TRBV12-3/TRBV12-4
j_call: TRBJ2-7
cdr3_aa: CASSLQNEQYF
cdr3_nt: TGTGCCAGCAGTTTGCAGAACGAGCAGTACTTC

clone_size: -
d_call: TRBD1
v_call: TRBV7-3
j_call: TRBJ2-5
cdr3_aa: CASSQGGTGGWTQYF
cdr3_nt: TGTGCCAGCAGTCAAGGGGGGACAGGGGGCTGGACCCAGTACTTC

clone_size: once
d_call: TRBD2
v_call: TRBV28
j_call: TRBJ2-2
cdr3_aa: CASISWGGFTGELFF
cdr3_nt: TGTGCCAGCATTTCTTGGGGGGGATTTACCGGGGAGCTGTTTTTT

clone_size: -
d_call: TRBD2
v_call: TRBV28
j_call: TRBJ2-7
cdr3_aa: CASKSGDLYEQYF
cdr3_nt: TGTGCCAGCAAAAGCGGGGACCTCTATGAGCAGTACTTC

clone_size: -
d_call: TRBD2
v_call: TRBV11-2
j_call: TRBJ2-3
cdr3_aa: CASSFQRDLGGTQYF
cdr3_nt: TGTGCCAGCAGCTTTCAGCGGGATCTTGGAGGTACGCAGTATTTT

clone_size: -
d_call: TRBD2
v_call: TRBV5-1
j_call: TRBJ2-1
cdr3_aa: CASSLSGTHNEQFF
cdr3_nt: TGCGCCAGCAGCCTTAGCGGGACACACAATGAGCAGTTCTTC

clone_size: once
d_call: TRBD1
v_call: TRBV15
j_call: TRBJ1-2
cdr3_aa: CATSDRDRGNYGYTF
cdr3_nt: TGTGCCACCAGCGACCGGGACAGGGGTAACTATGGCTACACCTTC

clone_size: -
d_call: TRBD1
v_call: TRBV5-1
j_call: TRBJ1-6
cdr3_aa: CASSLAQGGGSPLHF
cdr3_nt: TGCGCCAGCAGCTTAGCACAGGGGGGAGGTTCACCCCTCCACTTT

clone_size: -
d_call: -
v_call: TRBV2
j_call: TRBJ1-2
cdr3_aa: CASTLMGQGPTYGYTF
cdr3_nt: TGTGCCAGCACTCTGATGGGGCAGGGGCCGACTTATGGCTACACCTTC

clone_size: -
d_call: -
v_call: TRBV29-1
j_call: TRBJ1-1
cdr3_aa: CSVGQGKVTEAFF
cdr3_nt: TGCAGCGTTGGTCAGGGAAAGGTGACTGAAGCTTTCTTT

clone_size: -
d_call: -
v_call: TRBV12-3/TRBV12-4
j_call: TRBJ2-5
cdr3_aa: CASSFLRETQYF
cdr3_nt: TGTGCCAGCAGTTTTTTGAGAGAGACCCAGTACTTC

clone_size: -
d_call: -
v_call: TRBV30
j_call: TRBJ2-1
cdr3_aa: CAWNRATYNEQFF
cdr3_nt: TGTGCCTGGAACAGGGCCACCTACAATGAGCAGTTCTTC

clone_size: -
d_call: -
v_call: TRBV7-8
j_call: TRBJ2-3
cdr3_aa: CASSLGKGLSTDTQYF
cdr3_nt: TGTGCCAGCAGCTTAGGGAAGGGACTCAGCACAGATACGCAGTATTTT